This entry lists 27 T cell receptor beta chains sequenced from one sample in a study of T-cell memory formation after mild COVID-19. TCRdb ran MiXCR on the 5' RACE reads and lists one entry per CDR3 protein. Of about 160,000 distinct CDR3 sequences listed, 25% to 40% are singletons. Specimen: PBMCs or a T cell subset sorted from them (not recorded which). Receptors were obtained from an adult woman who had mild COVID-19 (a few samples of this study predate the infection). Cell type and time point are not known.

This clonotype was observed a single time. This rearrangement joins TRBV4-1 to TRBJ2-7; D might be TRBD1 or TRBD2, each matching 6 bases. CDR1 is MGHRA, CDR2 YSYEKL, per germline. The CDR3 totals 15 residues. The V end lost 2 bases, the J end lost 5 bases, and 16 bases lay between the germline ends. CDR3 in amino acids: CASSQRGLGVDEQYF. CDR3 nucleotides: TGCGCCAGCAGCCAACGGGGGCTAGGTGTTGACGAGCAGTACTTC.

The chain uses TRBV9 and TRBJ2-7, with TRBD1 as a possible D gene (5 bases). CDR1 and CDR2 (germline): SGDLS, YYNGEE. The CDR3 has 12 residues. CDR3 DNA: TGTCTCTCCCGATTTGACAGCTACGAGCAGTACTTC. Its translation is CLSRFDSYEQYF.

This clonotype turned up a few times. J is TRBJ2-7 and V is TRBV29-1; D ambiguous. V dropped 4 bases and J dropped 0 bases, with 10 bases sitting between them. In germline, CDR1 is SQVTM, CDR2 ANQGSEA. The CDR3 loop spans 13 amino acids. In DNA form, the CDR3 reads TGCAGCGTTGTTTCCCCACTCTCCTACGAGCAGTACTTC. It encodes CSVVSPLSYEQYF.

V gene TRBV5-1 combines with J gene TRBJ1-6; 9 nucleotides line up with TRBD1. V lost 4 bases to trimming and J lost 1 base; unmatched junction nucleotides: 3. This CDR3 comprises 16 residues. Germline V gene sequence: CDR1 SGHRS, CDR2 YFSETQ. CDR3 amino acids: CASSEDRGSYNSPLHF. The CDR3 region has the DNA TGCGCCAGCAGCGAGGACAGGGGATCCTATAATTCACCCCTCCACTTT.

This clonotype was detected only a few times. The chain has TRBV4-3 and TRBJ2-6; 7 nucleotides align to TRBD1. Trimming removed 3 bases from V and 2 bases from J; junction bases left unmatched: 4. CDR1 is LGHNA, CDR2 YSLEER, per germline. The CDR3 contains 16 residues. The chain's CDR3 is CASSHNTGAGANVLTF. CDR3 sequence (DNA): TGCGCCAGCAGCCATAATACAGGGGCTGGGGCCAACGTCCTGACTTTC.

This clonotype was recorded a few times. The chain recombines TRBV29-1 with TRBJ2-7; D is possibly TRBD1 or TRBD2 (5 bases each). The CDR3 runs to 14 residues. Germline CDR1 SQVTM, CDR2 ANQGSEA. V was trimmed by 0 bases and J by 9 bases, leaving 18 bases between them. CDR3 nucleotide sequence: TGCAGCGTTGAAGATTCCCGGAACGGGGCGCGGCAGTACTTC. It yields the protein CSVEDSRNGARQYF.

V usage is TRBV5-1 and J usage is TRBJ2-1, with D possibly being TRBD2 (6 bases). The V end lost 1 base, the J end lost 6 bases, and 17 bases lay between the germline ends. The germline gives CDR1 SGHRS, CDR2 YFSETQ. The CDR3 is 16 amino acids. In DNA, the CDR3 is TGCGCCAGCAGCTTGAGGCTCAGCGGGTGGGTCAATGAGCAGTTCTTC. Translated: CASSLRLSGWVNEQFF. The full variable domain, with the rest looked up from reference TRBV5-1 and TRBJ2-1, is KAGVTQTPRYLIKTRGQQVTLSCSPISGHRSVSWYQQTPGQGLQFLFEYFSETQRNKGNFPGRFSGRQFSNSRSEMNVSTLELGDSALYLCASSLRLSGWVNEQFFGPGTRLTVL.

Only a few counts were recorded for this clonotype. The CDR3 sequence is CASSLEVNQPQHF. DNA for the CDR3: TGTGCCAGCAGCCTGGAAGTAAATCAGCCCCAGCATTTT. The chain employs TRBV9 and TRBJ1-5; D is unresolved. The CDR3 runs to 13 residues. V was pared by 4 bases and J by 4 bases, with 9 bases between. The germline V gene encodes CDR1 SGDLS and CDR2 YYNGEE.

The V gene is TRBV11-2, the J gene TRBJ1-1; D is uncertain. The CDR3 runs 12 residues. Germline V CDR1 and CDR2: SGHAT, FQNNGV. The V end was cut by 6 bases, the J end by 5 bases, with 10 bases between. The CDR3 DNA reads TGTGCCAGCAGTCACAGACGGACTGAAGCTTTCTTT. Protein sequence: CASSHRRTEAFF. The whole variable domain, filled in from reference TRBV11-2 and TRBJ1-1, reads EAGVAQSPRYKIIEKRQSVAFWCNPISGHATLYWYQQILGQGPKLLIQFQNNGVVDDSQLPKDRFSAERLKGVDSTLKIQPAKLEDSAVYLCASSHRRTEAFFGQGTRLTVV.

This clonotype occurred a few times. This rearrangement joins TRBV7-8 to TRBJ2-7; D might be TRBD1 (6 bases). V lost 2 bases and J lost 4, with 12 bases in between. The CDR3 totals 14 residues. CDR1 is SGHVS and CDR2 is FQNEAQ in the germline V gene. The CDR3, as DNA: TGTGCCAGCAGCTTACCAGGGGTTTCGTACGAGCAGTACTTC. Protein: CASSLPGVSYEQYF.

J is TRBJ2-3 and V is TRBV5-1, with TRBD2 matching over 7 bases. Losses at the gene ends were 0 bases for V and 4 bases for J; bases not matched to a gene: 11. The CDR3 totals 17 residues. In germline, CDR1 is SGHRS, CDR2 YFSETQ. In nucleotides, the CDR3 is TGCGCCAGCAGCTTGGCCAGGTTGGCGGGAGCAGCAGATACGCAGTATTTT. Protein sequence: CASSLARLAGAADTQYF.

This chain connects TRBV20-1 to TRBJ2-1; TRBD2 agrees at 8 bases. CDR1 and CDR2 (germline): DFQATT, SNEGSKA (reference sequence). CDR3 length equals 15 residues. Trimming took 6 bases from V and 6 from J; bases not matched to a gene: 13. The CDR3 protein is CSAYSGVAAVNEQFF. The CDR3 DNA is TGCAGTGCATATAGCGGGGTGGCTGCAGTCAATGAGCAGTTCTTC.

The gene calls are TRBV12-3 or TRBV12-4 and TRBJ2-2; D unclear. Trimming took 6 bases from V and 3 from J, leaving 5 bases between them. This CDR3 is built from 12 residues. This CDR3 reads CASSRDTGELFF. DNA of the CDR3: TGTGCCAGCAGCCGTGACACCGGGGAGCTGTTTTTT.

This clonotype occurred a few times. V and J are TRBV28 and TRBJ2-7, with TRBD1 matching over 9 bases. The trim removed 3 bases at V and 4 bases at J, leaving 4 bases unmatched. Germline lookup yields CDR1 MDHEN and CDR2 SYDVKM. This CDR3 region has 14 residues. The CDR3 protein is CASSFGDRAYEQYF. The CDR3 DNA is TGTGCCAGCAGTTTTGGGGACAGGGCTTACGAGCAGTACTTC.

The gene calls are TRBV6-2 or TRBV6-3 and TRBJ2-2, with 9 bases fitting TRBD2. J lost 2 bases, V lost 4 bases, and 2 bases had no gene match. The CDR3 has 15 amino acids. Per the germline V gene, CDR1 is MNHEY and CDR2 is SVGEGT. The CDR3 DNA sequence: TGTGCCAGCAGTTCTCTAGCGGGAAACACCGGGGAGCTGTTTTTT. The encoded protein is CASSSLAGNTGELFF.

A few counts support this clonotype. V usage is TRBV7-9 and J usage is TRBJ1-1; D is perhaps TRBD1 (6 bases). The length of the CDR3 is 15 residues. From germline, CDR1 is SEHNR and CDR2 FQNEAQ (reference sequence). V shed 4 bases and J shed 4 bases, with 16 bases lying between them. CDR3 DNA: TGTGCCAGCAGCTCAACCTCAGGGGTTAGCACTGAAGCTTTCTTT. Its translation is CASSSTSGVSTEAFF.

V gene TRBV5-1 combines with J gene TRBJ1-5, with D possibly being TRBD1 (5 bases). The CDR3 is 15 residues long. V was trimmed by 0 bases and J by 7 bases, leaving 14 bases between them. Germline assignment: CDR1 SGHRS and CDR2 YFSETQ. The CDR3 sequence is CASSLDGAGGQPQHF. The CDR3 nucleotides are TGCGCCAGCAGCTTGGACGGCGCCGGGGGACAGCCCCAGCATTTT.

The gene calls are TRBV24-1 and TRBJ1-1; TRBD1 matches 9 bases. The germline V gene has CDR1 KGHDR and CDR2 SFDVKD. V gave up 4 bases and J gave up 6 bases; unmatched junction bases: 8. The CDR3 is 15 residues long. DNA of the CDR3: TGTGCCACCAGTGACGGGACAGGGTATTCCGCTGAAGCTTTCTTT. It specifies CATSDGTGYSAEAFF.

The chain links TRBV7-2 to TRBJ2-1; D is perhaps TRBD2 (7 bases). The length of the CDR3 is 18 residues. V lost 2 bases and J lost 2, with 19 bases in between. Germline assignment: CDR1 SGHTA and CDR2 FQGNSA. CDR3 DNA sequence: TGTGCCAGCAGCTTATACCTCGGGGGGCCGAACACCTACAATGAGCAGTTCTTC. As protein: CASSLYLGGPNTYNEQFF.

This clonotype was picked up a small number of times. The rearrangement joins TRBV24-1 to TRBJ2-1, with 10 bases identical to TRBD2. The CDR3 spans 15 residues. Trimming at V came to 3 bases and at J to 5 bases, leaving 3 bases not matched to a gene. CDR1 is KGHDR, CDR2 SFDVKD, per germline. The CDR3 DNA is TGTGCCACCAGTGATGTTGGACTAGCGGACAATGAGCAGTTCTTC. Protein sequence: CATSDVGLADNEQFF.

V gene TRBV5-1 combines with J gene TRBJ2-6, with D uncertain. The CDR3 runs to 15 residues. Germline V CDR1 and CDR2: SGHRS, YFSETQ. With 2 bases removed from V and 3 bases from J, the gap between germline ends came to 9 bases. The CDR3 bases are TGCGCCAGCAGCTTTGGTAGAGGTGGGGCCAACGTCCTGACTTTC. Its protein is CASSFGRGGANVLTF. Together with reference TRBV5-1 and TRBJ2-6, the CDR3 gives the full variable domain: KAGVTQTPRYLIKTRGQQVTLSCSPISGHRSVSWYQQTPGQGLQFLFEYFSETQRNKGNFPGRFSGRQFSNSRSEMNVSTLELGDSALYLCASSFGRGGANVLTFGAGSRLTVL.

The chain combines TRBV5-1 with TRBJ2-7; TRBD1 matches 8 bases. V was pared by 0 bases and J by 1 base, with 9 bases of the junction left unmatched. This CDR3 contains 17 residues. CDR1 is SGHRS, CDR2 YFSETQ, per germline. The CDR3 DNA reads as TGCGCCAGCAGCTTGGAGCGAGACAGGGGAGCATCCTACGAGCAGTACTTC. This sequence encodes CASSLERDRGASYEQYF.

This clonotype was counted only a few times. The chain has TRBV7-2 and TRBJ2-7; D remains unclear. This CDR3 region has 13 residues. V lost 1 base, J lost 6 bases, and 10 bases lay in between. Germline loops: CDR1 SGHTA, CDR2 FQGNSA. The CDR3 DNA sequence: TGTGCCAGCAGCTTAGTTCTAGAACTCGAGCAGTACTTC. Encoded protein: CASSLVLELEQYF.

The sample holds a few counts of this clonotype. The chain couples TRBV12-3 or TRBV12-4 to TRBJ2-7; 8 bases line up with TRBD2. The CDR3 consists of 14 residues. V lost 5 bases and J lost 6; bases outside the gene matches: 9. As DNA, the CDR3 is TGTGCCAGCAGTAGAGCGGGAGCACCCCTCGAGCAGTACTTC. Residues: CASSRAGAPLEQYF.

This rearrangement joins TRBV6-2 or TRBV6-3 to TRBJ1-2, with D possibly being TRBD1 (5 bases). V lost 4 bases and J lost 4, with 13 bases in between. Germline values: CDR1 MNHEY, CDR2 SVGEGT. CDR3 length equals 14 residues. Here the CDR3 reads CASSSTTDIYGYTF. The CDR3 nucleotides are TGTGCCAGCAGTTCCACGACAGATATCTATGGCTACACCTTC.

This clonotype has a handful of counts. This CDR3 reads CASRTGAGTITDTQYF. The CDR3, as DNA: TGCGCCAGCAGAACCGGAGCGGGGACCATCACAGATACGCAGTATTTT. The chain is built from TRBV5-1 and TRBJ2-3; TRBD2 matches at 7 bases. Germline CDR1 is SGHRS and CDR2 is YFSETQ. After removal of 5 bases from V and 2 bases from J, the junction contained 11 bases not matched to a gene. The length of the CDR3 is 16 residues.

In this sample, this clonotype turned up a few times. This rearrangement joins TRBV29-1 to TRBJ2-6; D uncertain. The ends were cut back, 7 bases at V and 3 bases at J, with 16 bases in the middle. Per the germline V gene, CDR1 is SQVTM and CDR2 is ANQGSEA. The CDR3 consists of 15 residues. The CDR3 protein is CSALSLSRGANVLTF. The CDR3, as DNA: TGCAGCGCGCTTAGCCTAAGTCGTGGGGCCAACGTCCTGACTTTC.